The 32 T cell receptor beta chains below all came from one sample that was sequenced in a study of blood T cell repertoires in COVID-19. This table comes from immunoSEQ multiplex PCR, and its TCRdb copy is limited to in-frame clones, with some not included. In the table there are under 200,000 clones, roughly 84% of which are singletons. Input material: peripheral blood. The receptors here all came from a woman older than 75 with acute or convalescent COVID-19.

The chain recombines TRBV27 with TRBJ2-1, with 11 bases aligning to TRBD2. The trim removed 4 bases at V and 7 bases at J, leaving 9 bases unmatched. Germline CDR1 is MNHEY and CDR2 is SMNVEV (reference sequence). The CDR3 covers 16 residues. Here the CDR3 reads CASSSPLAGGLNEQFF. The CDR3 nucleotides read TGTGCCAGCAGTTCTCCCTTAGCGGGAGGGCTAAATGAGCAGTTCTTC.

The CDR3 DNA is TGTGCCACCAGCAGAGGGAGCGGGAGGGCCTCTGACGAGCAGTTCTTC. It is translated as CATSRGSGRASDEQFF. The V gene is TRBV15, the J gene TRBJ2-1, with 10 bases fitting TRBD2. CDR3 length: 16 residues. The V and J ends lost 1 base and 10 bases, in that order; junction bases with no gene match: 10. The germline V gene encodes CDR1 LNHNV and CDR2 YYDKDF (reference sequence).

The chain recombines TRBV7-2 with TRBJ2-7, with TRBD1 matching over 8 bases. The V gene end was trimmed by 3 bases and the J gene end by 1 base; junction bases not matched to a gene: 2. CDR1 SGHTA and CDR2 FQGNSA come from the germline V gene. The CDR3 has 14 amino acids. The DNA of the CDR3 is TGTGCCAGCAGCTTGGACAGGGTTTCCTACGAGCAGTACTTC. Translated, it gives CASSLDRVSYEQYF.

A few counts support this clone. The gene calls are TRBV7-6 and TRBJ2-1, with D maybe TRBD2 (6 bases). The V gene's germline CDR1 is SGHVS and CDR2 FNYEAQ. CDR3 length equals 17 residues. With 0 bases removed from V and 6 bases from J, the gap between germline ends came to 18 bases. CDR3 sequence reads: CASSLAPFGSGPNEQFF. The CDR3 region has the DNA TGTGCCAGCAGCTTAGCGCCGTTCGGGAGTGGACCCAATGAGCAGTTCTTC.

The chain uses TRBV6-5 and TRBJ1-1, with 8 bases fitting TRBD1. The CDR3 has 15 residues. Germline-derived CDR1 and CDR2 are MNHEY and SVGAGI. The V and J ends lost 2 bases and 1 base, in that order; junction bases with no gene match: 3. The CDR3 bases are TGTGCCAGCAGTTACGGCGACAGGGGGAACACTGAAGCTTTCTTT. Translating it yields CASSYGDRGNTEAFF.

This clone was found a few times. The CDR3 sequence: CASSLWTSGTSNNEQFF. The DNA for the CDR3 is TGTGCCAGCAGCCTCTGGACTAGCGGGACCTCGAACAATGAGCAGTTCTTC. This rearrangement joins TRBV7-3 to TRBJ2-1, with 12 bases matching TRBD2. Germline CDR1 SGHTA, CDR2 FQGTGA. This CDR3 comprises 17 residues. V lost 5 bases to trimming and J lost 5 bases; unmatched junction nucleotides: 10.

The chain employs TRBV10-3 and TRBJ2-2; TRBD1 matches at 8 bases. Germline V gene sequence: CDR1 ENHRY, CDR2 SYGVKD. The V gene end was trimmed by 10 bases and the J gene end by 1 base; junction bases not matched to a gene: 5. The CDR3 extends over 14 amino acids. CDR3 DNA: TGTGCCACCGCCGGGACAGGGAACACCGGGGAGCTGTTTTTT. It yields the protein CATAGTGNTGELFF.

In nucleotides, the CDR3 is TGTGCCAGCAGTGTTGCGGGGGGTGGTGCTCAGCCCCAGCATTTT. This sequence encodes CASSVAGGGAQPQHF. The V call is TRBV2, the J call TRBJ1-5; the D gene is possibly TRBD1 (5 bases). V was cut by 4 bases and J by 6 bases, with 16 bases left in between. Germline CDR1 reads SNHLY; CDR2 reads FYNNEI. There are 15 residues in the CDR3.

V usage is TRBV7-2 and J usage is TRBJ1-3, with 7 bases matching TRBD1. The CDR3 runs 16 residues. CDR1 and CDR2 (germline): SGHTA, FQGNSA. The J segment lost 0 bases and the V segment lost 6 bases, leaving 8 bases of the junction unmatched. In DNA form, the CDR3 reads TGTGCCAGCAGGCCCTGGGACAGAGCCTCTGGAAACACCATATATTTT. It specifies CASRPWDRASGNTIYF.

This chain uses TRBV18 with TRBJ1-1, with TRBD1 as a possible D gene (5 bases). The CDR3 sequence is 18 residues long. Trimming removed 1 base at V and 5 bases at J, with 23 bases between. Looked up from germline, CDR1 is KGHSH and CDR2 is LQKENI. Here the CDR3 DNA reads TGTGCCAGCTCACCACGGGGCGGGGGGACTCCGTTGAGTACTGAAGCTTTCTTT. Translating it yields CASSPRGGGTPLSTEAFF.

This chain links TRBV7-2 with TRBJ2-7; 8 bases are shared with TRBD1. The CDR3 extends over 15 amino acids. Per germline, CDR1 SGHTA and CDR2 FQGNSA. J gave up 0 bases and V 5 bases, and 6 bases lay outside the gene matches. The CDR3 DNA reads as TGTGCCAGCAGCCTGACAGGGGCCTTCTCCTACGAGCAGTACTTC. This encodes CASSLTGAFSYEQYF.

The rearrangement joins TRBV6-1 to TRBJ2-5; D is undetermined. Trimming removed 2 bases from V and 0 bases from J, with 10 bases in between. This CDR3 region has 15 residues. CDR1 MNHNS and CDR2 SASEGT come from the germline V gene. The CDR3 sequence is CASSESRTDQETQYF. For the CDR3, the DNA is TGTGCCAGCAGTGAATCTAGAACCGACCAAGAGACCCAGTACTTC.

The chain joins TRBV6-6 to TRBJ1-1; TRBD1 matches 9 bases. The CDR3 runs to 15 residues. V lost 7 bases, J lost 2 bases, and 8 bases stayed unmatched. Germline V CDR1 and CDR2: MNHNY, SVGAGI (reference sequence). The DNA of the CDR3 is TGTGCCAGCACCTACGGGACAGGGTACAACACTGAAGCTTTCTTT. Protein: CASTYGTGYNTEAFF.

V is TRBV4-3 and J is TRBJ2-3; 9 bases agree with TRBD2. CDR1 and CDR2 from the germline V gene are LGHNA and YSLEER. V was clipped by 1 base and J by 2 bases; unmatched bases: 13. This CDR3 has 19 residues. The CDR3 DNA reads TGCGCCAGCAGCCAAGCCTACCCAGCTGGACTAGCGATCACAGATACGCAGTATTTT. This gives the protein CASSQAYPAGLAITDTQYF.

The V call is TRBV7-2, the J call TRBJ2-7; 10 bases line up with TRBD1. The V and J ends lost 3 bases and 4 bases, in that order; junction bases with no gene match: 6. Germline V gives CDR1 SGHTA, CDR2 FQGNSA. This CDR3 region has 15 residues. This CDR3 reads CASSLAGTGVYEQYF. In nucleotides, the CDR3 is TGTGCCAGCAGCTTGGCCGGGACAGGGGTGTACGAGCAGTACTTC.

CDR3 sequence: CASTEAGGPPSSYNEQFF. DNA of the CDR3: TGTGCCAGCACCGAAGCGGGGGGGCCCCCAAGCTCCTACAATGAGCAGTTCTTC. The J gene is TRBJ2-1, the V gene TRBV11-2; 10 bases map to TRBD2. CDR1 and CDR2 (germline): SGHAT, FQNNGV. The V segment lost 7 bases and the J segment 0 bases; nucleotides outside the gene matches: 12. The CDR3 length is 18 residues.

The V gene is TRBV14, the J gene TRBJ2-5; possible D gene TRBD1, 6 bases. V lost 2 bases and J 1 base, leaving 8 bases between the germline ends. The CDR3 consists of 14 residues. CDR1 and CDR2 from the germline V gene are SGHDN and FVKESK. The CDR3 sequence: CASSQNRAQETQYF. The CDR3 bases are TGTGCCAGCAGCCAAAACAGGGCCCAAGAGACCCAGTACTTC.

The chain employs TRBV18 and TRBJ1-1; 7 positions agree with TRBD1. V was pared by 5 bases and J by 1 base, with 7 bases of the junction left unmatched. The germline gives CDR1 KGHSH, CDR2 LQKENI. The CDR3 totals 15 residues. The CDR3 region is CASSSFEGANTEAFF. CDR3 coding DNA: TGTGCCAGCTCATCCTTCGAGGGGGCGAACACTGAAGCTTTCTTT.

This chain connects TRBV12-3 or TRBV12-4 to TRBJ2-1; 7 nucleotides match TRBD2. Trimming cost V 5 bases and J 9 bases; bases outside gene matches: 7. This CDR3 is built from 13 residues. CDR3 sequence: CASSGEGPPEQFF. Written as DNA, the CDR3 is TGTGCCAGCAGTGGGGAGGGTCCTCCTGAGCAGTTCTTC.

The V call is TRBV19, the J call TRBJ1-2; no clear D. The germline gives CDR1 LNHDA, CDR2 SQIVND (reference sequence). Trimming took 5 bases from V and 4 from J, leaving 14 bases between them. The CDR3 spans 14 residues. Here the CDR3 reads CASSPNSFFYGYTF. CDR3 nucleotide sequence: TGTGCCAGTAGTCCAAACAGTTTTTTCTATGGCTACACCTTC.

The chain is built from TRBV9 and TRBJ2-1, with D perhaps TRBD2 (6 bases). The CDR3 covers 17 residues. Germline V lookup: CDR1 SGDLS, CDR2 YYNGEE. Trimming took 0 bases from V and 7 from J, leaving 20 bases between them. This CDR3 reads CASSVEVYAGRFNEQFF. CDR3 DNA sequence: TGTGCCAGCAGCGTAGAGGTCTATGCGGGGCGGTTTAATGAGCAGTTCTTC. The whole variable domain, filled in from reference TRBV9 and TRBJ2-1, reads DSGVTQTPKHLITATGQRVTLRCSPRSGDLSVYWYQQSLDQGLQFLIQYYNGEERAKGNILERFSAQQFPDLHSELNLSSLELGDSALYFCASSVEVYAGRFNEQFFGPGTRLTVL.

The rearrangement uses TRBV19 and TRBJ1-2, with D tentatively TRBD1 (6 bases). CDR3 length: 16 amino acids. Trimming removed 2 bases at V and 7 bases at J, with 20 bases between. Germline loops: CDR1 LNHDA, CDR2 SQIVND (reference sequence). CDR3 sequence: CASSIPRAGVTSGYTF. The CDR3 region has the DNA TGTGCCAGTAGTATACCACGGGCAGGGGTAACCTCTGGCTACACCTTC.

The chain links TRBV6-6 to TRBJ1-1, with 7 bases lining up with TRBD1. Germline assignment: CDR1 MNHNY and CDR2 SVGAGI (reference sequence). V was clipped by 7 bases and J by 4 bases; unmatched bases: 9. The CDR3 extends over 14 amino acids. The CDR3 region has the DNA TGTGCCAGCACCGAACAGGGGATGAGCACTGAAGCTTTCTTT. It codes for CASTEQGMSTEAFF.

The V call is TRBV5-6, the J call TRBJ1-1; 7 bases agree with TRBD1. The CDR3 runs 16 residues. The V gene end was trimmed by 2 bases and the J gene end by 0 bases; junction bases not matched to a gene: 7. Germline V gene sequence: CDR1 SGHDT, CDR2 YYEEEE. CDR3 nucleotides: TGTGCCAGCAGCTTTGGGACAGACTTAATGAACACTGAAGCTTTCTTT. It translates to CASSFGTDLMNTEAFF.

The CDR3 DNA reads TGTGCCATCAGTGACCGCGGCGAGCGGGAGGGTAGGCCGAGAACAGATACGCAGTATTTT. This encodes CAISDRGEREGRPRTDTQYF. V usage is TRBV10-3 and J usage is TRBJ2-3, with TRBD2 matching 10 bases. Germline-derived CDR1 and CDR2 are ENHRY and SYGVKD. This CDR3 has 20 amino acids. The J segment lost 3 bases and the V segment lost 3 bases, leaving 18 bases of the junction unmatched.

This clone was recorded only once. J is TRBJ2-7 and V is TRBV6-2 or TRBV6-3; TRBD2 aligns across 8 bases. Trimming removed 5 bases from V and 7 bases from J; junction bases left unmatched: 16. CDR3 length equals 16 residues. Germline CDR1 is MNHEY and CDR2 is SVGEGT. Here the CDR3 reads CASSRLAGGTIGEQYF. CDR3 coding DNA: TGTGCCAGCAGTCGATTGGCGGGGGGCACCATTGGTGAGCAGTACTTC.

J is TRBJ2-2 and V is TRBV9; the match to TRBD2 covers 8 bases. The CDR3 contains 17 residues. Per germline, CDR1 SGDLS and CDR2 YYNGEE. The V and J ends lost 4 bases and 0 bases, in that order; junction bases with no gene match: 8. The CDR3 region has the DNA TGTGCCAGCAGCCTTGGGGCTAGCGGGTCGAACACCGGGGAGCTGTTTTTT. Translation: CASSLGASGSNTGELFF.

The chain carries TRBV5-1 and TRBJ2-3; 9 bases match TRBD2. V lost 0 bases, J lost 4 bases, and 3 bases stayed unmatched. Per the germline V gene, CDR1 is SGHRS and CDR2 is YFSETQ. The CDR3 is 15 amino acids. CDR3 in amino acids: CASSLVVAGADTQYF. DNA of the CDR3: TGCGCCAGCAGCTTGGTAGTAGCGGGGGCAGATACGCAGTATTTT.

The gene calls are TRBV6-1 and TRBJ2-1; 11 bases fit TRBD1. V was clipped by 0 bases and J by 8 bases; unmatched bases: 6. The CDR3 length is 16 residues. CDR1 is MNHNS, CDR2 SASEGT, per germline. The CDR3 reads CASSEAPGQGEDEQFF. The CDR3 DNA is TGTGCCAGCAGTGAAGCTCCGGGACAGGGGGAGGATGAGCAGTTCTTC.

This clone showed up just once. The chain employs TRBV11-2 and TRBJ2-1; D perhaps matches TRBD1 (7 bases). This CDR3 has 16 residues. Germline CDR1 reads SGHAT; CDR2 reads FQNNGV. Deletions cut 2 bases from V and 0 bases from J, with 11 bases between. CDR3 DNA: TGTGCCAGCAGCTTAAGGGGGGACAGCTCCTACAATGAGCAGTTCTTC. Translation: CASSLRGDSSYNEQFF.

V and J are TRBV19 and TRBJ1-5, with no clear D. Germline loops: CDR1 LNHDA, CDR2 SQIVND (reference sequence). The CDR3 contains 12 residues. Trimming left V 6 bases short and J 3 bases short, with 6 bases between. The CDR3 here is CASSYVNQPQHF. The CDR3 region has the DNA TGTGCCAGTAGCTATGTCAATCAGCCCCAGCATTTT.

The J gene is TRBJ2-5, the V gene TRBV24-1; 10 positions agree with TRBD2. The CDR3 loop spans 15 amino acids. The V segment lost 4 bases and the J segment 2 bases; nucleotides outside the gene matches: 3. Germline assignment: CDR1 KGHDR and CDR2 SFDVKD. CDR3 coding DNA: TGTGCCACCAGTGAACTAGCGGGGAAACAAGAGACCCAGTACTTC. This sequence encodes CATSELAGKQETQYF.